This TCR beta chain was sequenced in a study of T cell responses to AZD1222 COVID-19 vaccine. Study background: Analyses pooled second doses at about 4 or about 12 weeks.

Method: immunoSEQ multiplex PCR; TCRdb's copy keeps in-frame clones and lacks some. The sample lists about 180,000 clones, approximately 86% occurring once. Of note for this clone: Its antigen is unknown.

Study-level findings and limits: Vaccine-related CD4 TCRs covered spike, predominating at 160-218 and 743-854. Epitopes outside B.1.351 and B.1.1.7 mutated regions reportedly drew nearly half of spike TCRs. It was only after the peak T cell response that any repertoires were sampled.

Germline CDR1 and CDR2: GTSNPN and SVGIG (reference sequence). Losses at the gene ends were 0 bases for V and 3 bases for J; bases not matched to a gene: 20. The CDR3 runs to 21 residues. The chain employs TRBV30 and TRBJ1-2; TRBD1 aligns across 12 bases. This receptor was identified in an adult in good health. The sample in question was peripheral blood, obtained on day 0 of AZD1222 vaccination. The CDR3 loop reads CAWSVGGQGARNKLVYYGYTF. CDR3 in DNA: TGTGCCTGGAGTGTAGGGGGACAGGGGGCGCGGAACAAACTTGTCTACTATGGCTACACCTTC.